Reported below is one TCR beta chain. No antigen is known for it. This CDR3 is also generated by other DNA sequences in the sample. Germline V gives CDR1 SGHDT, CDR2 YYEEEE. V lost 4 bases and J lost 2, with 9 bases in between. The CDR3 is 13 amino acids. This record comes from a study of siplizumab effects on memory and regulatory T cells. Using immunoSEQ multiplex PCR, the repertoire was profiled, and TCRdb retains in-frame clones only, with some absent. The table records some 64,000 clones, around 80% of them present only once. Findings of the study overall: The majority of clones, roughly 75-95% of proliferating CD4+ or CD8+ clones, lacked an assignable naive or memory phenotype. Mapping to unstimulated subsets was achieved for only a minor fraction of alloreactive clones.

The sequenced sample was memory CD4+ T cells sorted from blood. This clonotype was obtained from a human donor in good health. The rearrangement joins TRBV5-6 to TRBJ1-2; TRBD1 is a possible D gene (5 bases). The CDR3 DNA follows: TGTGCCAGCAGCCCCGGGACCAACTATGGCTACACCTTC. Translated: CASSPGTNYGYTF.